This T cell receptor (beta chain) was recorded in a study of vaccination effects on CD4 cells after COVID-19. About the study: Samples from a couple of convalescent patients were given 16 days and one week before vaccination. Overall study findings and caveats: Marked contraction was observed in infection-induced and vaccine-induced clones late after vaccination. The post-vaccine spike-reactive clones of convalescents showed a predominance of new vaccine-induced clones.

The table came from immunoSEQ multiplex PCR; TCRdb's copy has only in-frame clones and leaves some out. The table shows some 40,000 clones, with just under 75% occurring only once. In the case of this clone: Its matching antigen is unknown.

ViraFEST used viral peptide pools to expand antigen-specific CD4+ T cells before sequencing. The culture ran for roughly 10 days before CD4+ T cells were isolated. PCR-confirmed SARS-CoV-2 infection occurred in the person between March and December 2020. Germline V gene sequence: CDR1 KGHDR, CDR2 SFDVKD. The V and J ends lost 4 bases and 12 bases respectively, with 21 bases between them. The CDR3 consists of 15 residues. The TCR comes from a human donor who had a prior SARS-CoV-2 infection. This chain uses TRBV24-1 with TRBJ2-1; D is perhaps TRBD1 or TRBD2 (5 bases each). The input for sequencing was CD4+ T cells from PBMCs cultured with a peptide pool, taken before COVID-19 vaccination. DNA of the CDR3: TGTGCCACCAGTGACTCTACCGGGACCTTTCTAGGGCAGTTCTTC. Its translation: CATSDSTGTFLGQFF.